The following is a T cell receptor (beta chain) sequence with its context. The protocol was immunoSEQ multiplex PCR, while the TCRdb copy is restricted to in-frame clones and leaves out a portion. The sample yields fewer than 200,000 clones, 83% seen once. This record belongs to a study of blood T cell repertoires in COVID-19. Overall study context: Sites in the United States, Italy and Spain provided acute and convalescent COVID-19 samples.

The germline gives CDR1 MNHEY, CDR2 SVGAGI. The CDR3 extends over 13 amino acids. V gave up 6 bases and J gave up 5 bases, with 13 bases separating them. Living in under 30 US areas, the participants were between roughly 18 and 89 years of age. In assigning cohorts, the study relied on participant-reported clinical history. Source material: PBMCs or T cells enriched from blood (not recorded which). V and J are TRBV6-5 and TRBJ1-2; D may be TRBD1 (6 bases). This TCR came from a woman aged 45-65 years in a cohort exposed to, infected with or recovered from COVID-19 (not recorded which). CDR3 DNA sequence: TGTGCCAGCAGGTCTCTGGACAGTTATGGCTACACCTTC. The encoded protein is CASRSLDSYGYTF.